This T cell receptor beta chain was recovered during a study of blood T cell repertoires in COVID-19. In the study overall: COVID-19 samples, acute and convalescent, were from the United States, Italy and Spain. The analysed material was cDNA or gDNA that came from T cells, B-cell-depleted T cells, or PBMCs.

Source study methods: Amplified reference gene primers provided the basis for estimating nucleated cell counts. Measured with immunoSEQ multiplex PCR; TCRdb has only the in-frame clones, and not every one. The V and J calls and clone size are taken from that table; D and trimming were inferred from the DNA. Altogether 150,000 or so clones are present, roughly four fifths being singletons, with the ten largest covering roughly 9%. The germline CDR1 and CDR2 sequences are GTSNPN and SVGIG (reference sequence). CDR3 length equals 13 residues. The ends were cut back, 2 bases at V and 4 bases at J, with 11 bases in the middle.

The clonotype comes from a woman aged 50 to 65 with active or convalescent COVID-19. The chain carries TRBV30 and TRBJ1-1; weak D call: TRBD1 (5 bases). The sequencing input was peripheral blood. The chain's CDR3 is CAWSFRGGTEAFF. The CDR3 DNA follows: TGTGCCTGGAGTTTTAGGGGCGGCACTGAAGCTTTCTTT.